This entry describes one TCR beta chain. These data are taken from a study of blood T cell repertoires in COVID-19. Study-level information: Samples came from the United States, Italy and Spain, spanning acute and convalescent COVID-19. In each case, the material was cDNA or gDNA derived from T cells, B-cell-depleted T cells, or PBMCs.

Source study methods: Cell counts per sample came from amplifying reference gene primers. Assay used: immunoSEQ multiplex PCR; TCRdb lists only in-frame clones, some missing. For V, J and clone size, that table is used; D and trimming come from the DNA. The sample records about 49,000 clones, 85% to 90% being singletons. The clonotype was recovered from a man aged 35 to 55 with active COVID-19. Sequencing was performed on peripheral blood.

CDR3 amino acids: CASSPKPGLGTYEQYF. The CDR3 DNA is TGTGCCAGCAGCCCTAAACCGGGACTAGGCACCTACGAGCAGTACTTC. J is TRBJ2-7 and V is TRBV5-6, with TRBD2 matching over 8 bases. The germline V gene encodes CDR1 SGHDT and CDR2 YYEEEE. The CDR3 is 16 amino acids. Trimming at V came to 4 bases and at J to 2 bases, leaving 11 bases not matched to a gene.